These 2 T cell receptor beta chains were all obtained from the same sample, sequenced in a study of T-cell reconstitution after alpha-beta-depleted transplantation in children. TCRbeta library preparation incorporated unique molecular identifiers. TCRdb redid the calling of the PCR reads with MiXCR, one entry per CDR3 protein. The sample lists about 200,000 distinct CDR3 sequences; 7% to 9% were seen once. This sample comprised PBMCs, mostly from graft donor cells, obtained 360 days after TCRalphabeta/CD19-depleted stem cell transplant. Every receptor here comes from a male patient under 10 years old who had a stem cell transplant for acute myeloid leukemia, so the T cells may come from the graft donor.

V usage is TRBV7-8 and J usage is TRBJ2-1; 10 bases map to TRBD1. The CDR3 loop spans 14 amino acids. V gave up 5 bases and J gave up 10 bases; unmatched junction bases: 8. Germline loops: CDR1 SGHVS, CDR2 FQNEAQ. The CDR3 here is CASSPRQGAGEQFF. CDR3 coding DNA: TGTGCCAGCAGCCCGCGACAGGGGGCTGGCGAGCAGTTCTTC.

The chain has TRBV20-1 and TRBJ2-5; 10 nucleotides align to TRBD2. The V gene's germline CDR1 is DFQATT and CDR2 SNEGSKA (reference sequence). The length of the CDR3 is 15 residues. With 0 bases clipped from V and 6 bases from J, the junction kept 7 bases outside the gene matches. The CDR3 DNA is TGCAGTGCTAGAGAAGCTAGCGGGAGCCTTAAGACCCAGTACTTC. Translated, it gives CSAREASGSLKTQYF.